This TCR beta chain was profiled in a study of CD8 T cells in ankylosing spondylitis. Study conclusions and caveats: Disease-associated clones were CD8+ and fairly uncommon in peripheral blood. Clones tied to disease were said to be significantly enriched in matched ankylosing spondylitis synovial fluid.

Quantitative 5'-RACE was performed with molecular barcodes, and it yielded the TCR beta libraries. TCRdb analysed the 5' RACE reads with MiXCR anew, one entry per CDR3 protein. The table has over 130,000 distinct CDR3 sequences, approximately 48% seen once. A note on this clonotype: Its antigen is still unknown.

Per germline, CDR1 GTSNPN and CDR2 SVGIG (reference sequence). The V end lost 3 bases, the J end lost 4 bases, and 12 bases lay between the germline ends. CDR3 length: 13 residues. This TCR came from a male donor with ankylosing spondylitis. The sequenced sample consisted of synovial fluid, either unsorted or a sorted T cell fraction (not recorded which). J is TRBJ1-2 and V is TRBV30, with D hard to call. In DNA, the CDR3 is TGTGCCTGGAGCGCCCGTTGTGGCTATGGCTACACCTTC. It codes for CAWSARCGYGYTF.